The 11 T cell receptor beta chains below all came from one sample that was sequenced in a study of cytomegalovirus exposure and HLA in healthy donors. 13 Jbeta primers and 60 Vbeta primers were used for the PCR. TCRdb's table, derived via immunoSEQ multiplex PCR, lists solely in-frame clones and lacks some. The data contain 140,000 or so clones, less than 90% of them singletons. The sequencing input was PBMCs. The source is a boy under 10 years old in good health and CMV-seronegative.

This clone was picked up one time. The chain has TRBV7-9 and TRBJ2-3, with 11 nucleotides matching TRBD2. V shed 5 bases, J shed 4 bases, and the junction held 8 bases outside the gene matches. CDR3 length equals 16 residues. The germline CDR1 and CDR2 sequences are SEHNR and FQNEAQ (reference sequence). The CDR3, as DNA: TGTGCCAGCAGCCCGCGACTAGCGGGATTGGCAGATACGCAGTATTTT. It yields the protein CASSPRLAGLADTQYF.

A note on this clone: One junction end does not reproduce the germline sequence, and a read error may be involved. The chain links TRBV7-9 to TRBJ1-5; 11 nucleotides line up with TRBD1. The CDR3 spans 18 residues. The germline gives CDR1 SEHNR, CDR2 FQNEAQ (reference sequence). The CDR3 region has the DNA TGTTCCAGCAGCTTGGGGACAGGGGGGACCCCGGGCAATCAGCCCCAGCATTTT. Protein: CSSSLGTGGTPGNQPQHF.

The chain is built from TRBV2 and TRBJ2-7; TRBD1 matches 8 bases. The CDR3 spans 14 residues. Germline lookup yields CDR1 SNHLY and CDR2 FYNNEI. The V gene end was trimmed by 10 bases and the J gene end by 2 bases; junction bases not matched to a gene: 10. CDR3 amino acids: CATTGGTRPYEQYF. The CDR3 bases are TGTGCCACCACAGGGGGGACACGACCCTACGAGCAGTACTTC.

The CDR3 spells CASSLDGQGGETQYF. The CDR3 DNA reads TGTGCCAGCAGCTTAGACGGACAGGGGGGAGAGACCCAGTACTTC. The chain combines TRBV7-8 with TRBJ2-5; 10 positions match TRBD1. The CDR3 is 15 residues long. V lost 1 base to trimming and J lost 4 bases; unmatched junction nucleotides: 3. The germline gives CDR1 SGHVS, CDR2 FQNEAQ. Complete variable domain (other parts from reference TRBV7-8 and TRBJ2-5): GAGVSQSPRYKVAKRGQDVALRCDPISGHVSLFWYQQALGQGPEFLTYFQNEAQLDKSGLPSDRFFAERPEGSVSTLKIQRTQQEDSAVYLCASSLDGQGGETQYFGPGTRLLVL.

This clone was recorded once. The chain combines TRBV28 with TRBJ1-5, with TRBD1 identical over 12 bases. The CDR3 contains 16 residues. J gave up 7 bases and V 5 bases, and 9 bases lay outside the gene matches. Per germline, CDR1 MDHEN and CDR2 SYDVKM. Here the CDR3 DNA reads TGTGCCAGCAGTAACTCGGGACAGGGGGCCGAACAGCCCCAGCATTTT. Amino acid sequence: CASSNSGQGAEQPQHF.

J is TRBJ2-1 and V is TRBV25-1, with TRBD2 matching over 8 bases. V lost 3 bases and J lost 7; bases outside the gene matches: 17. The CDR3 contains 18 residues. Looked up from germline, CDR1 is MGHDK and CDR2 is SYGVNS. CDR3 in amino acids: CASSDPPPGPPGGNEQFF. CDR3 DNA: TGTGCCAGCAGTGACCCTCCGCCGGGCCCCCCGGGAGGGAATGAGCAGTTCTTC.

This rearrangement joins TRBV5-4 to TRBJ2-5; D may be TRBD1 (6 bases). V shed 0 bases and J shed 4 bases, with 13 bases lying between them. The CDR3 length is 15 residues. Germline-derived CDR1 and CDR2 are SGHNT and YYREEE (reference sequence). CDR3 DNA sequence: TGTGCCAGCAGCTTGGGGGCAGGGGTAGGAGAGACCCAGTACTTC. As protein: CASSLGAGVGETQYF.

V usage is TRBV4-2 and J usage is TRBJ2-2; D is ambiguous. This CDR3 has 13 residues. From germline, CDR1 is LGHNA and CDR2 YNFKEQ. The V and J ends lost 3 bases and 9 bases respectively, with 11 bases between them. The CDR3 coding sequence is TGTGCCAGCAGCCACGTGAGGTATCGGGAGCTGTTTTTT. Its translation is CASSHVRYRELFF.

The chain has TRBV19 and TRBJ2-3, with 10 bases lining up with TRBD2. CDR1 is LNHDA, CDR2 SQIVND, per germline (reference sequence). V was clipped by 3 bases and J by 5 bases; unmatched bases: 8. The CDR3 spans 16 residues. CDR3 sequence (DNA): TGTGCCAGTAGTATGAAAGCGGGAGGGCCTGGAGATACGCAGTATTTT. This gives the protein CASSMKAGGPGDTQYF.

In this sample, this clone turned up a few times. This rearrangement joins TRBV10-3 to TRBJ1-1, with D perhaps TRBD1 (5 bases). Germline V CDR1 and CDR2: ENHRY, SYGVKD. The CDR3 contains 14 residues. Trimming took off 2 bases at V and 9 bases at J, with 16 bases between the two ends. The CDR3 DNA reads TGTGCCATCAGTGAGGGGGCTGGGTCAGATCAAGCTTTCTTT. Its translation: CAISEGAGSDQAFF.

J is TRBJ2-3 and V is TRBV5-6; 14 bases fit TRBD2. V gave up 4 bases and J gave up 1 base; unmatched junction bases: 2. CDR1 and CDR2 (germline): SGHDT, YYEEEE. The CDR3 runs to 16 residues. CDR3 nucleotides: TGTGCCAGCAGCAAGGGACTAGCGGGGGGCACAGATACGCAGTATTTT. It specifies CASSKGLAGGTDTQYF.